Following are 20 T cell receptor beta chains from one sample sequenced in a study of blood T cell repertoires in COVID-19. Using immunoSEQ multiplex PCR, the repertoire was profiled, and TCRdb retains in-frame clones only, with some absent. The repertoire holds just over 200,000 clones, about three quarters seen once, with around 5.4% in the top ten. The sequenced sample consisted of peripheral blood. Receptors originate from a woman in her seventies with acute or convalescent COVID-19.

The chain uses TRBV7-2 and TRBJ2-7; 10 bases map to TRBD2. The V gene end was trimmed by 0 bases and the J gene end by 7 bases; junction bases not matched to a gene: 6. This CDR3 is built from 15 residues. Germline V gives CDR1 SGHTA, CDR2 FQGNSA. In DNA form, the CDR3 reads TGTGCCAGCAGCTTAGCTTTTAGCGGGAGGTATGAGCAGTACTTC. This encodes CASSLAFSGRYEQYF. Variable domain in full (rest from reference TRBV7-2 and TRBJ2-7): GAGVSQSPSNKVTEKGKDVELRCDPISGHTALYWYRQSLGQGLEFLIYFQGNSAPDKSGLPSDRFSAERTGGSVSTLTIQRTQQEDSAVYLCASSLAFSGRYEQYFGPGTRLTVT.

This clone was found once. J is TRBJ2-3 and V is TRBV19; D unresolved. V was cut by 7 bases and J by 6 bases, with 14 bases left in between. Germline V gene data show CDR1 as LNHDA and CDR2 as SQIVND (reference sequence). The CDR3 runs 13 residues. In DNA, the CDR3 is TGTGCCAGTAAATCTAGTATTACGGATACGCAGTATTTT. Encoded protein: CASKSSITDTQYF.

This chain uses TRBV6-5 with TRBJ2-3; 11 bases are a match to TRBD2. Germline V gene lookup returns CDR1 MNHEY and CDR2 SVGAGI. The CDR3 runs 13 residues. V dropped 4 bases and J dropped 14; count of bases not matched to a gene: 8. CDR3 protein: CASSFIAGGPPYF. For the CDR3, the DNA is TGTGCCAGCAGTTTCATAGCGGGAGGGCCACCGTATTTT.

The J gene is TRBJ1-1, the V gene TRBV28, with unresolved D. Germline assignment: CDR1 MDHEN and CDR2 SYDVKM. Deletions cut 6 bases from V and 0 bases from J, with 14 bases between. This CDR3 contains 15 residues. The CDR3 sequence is CASSSLPPMNTEAFF. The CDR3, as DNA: TGTGCCAGCAGCTCCCTCCCGCCTATGAACACTGAAGCTTTCTTT.

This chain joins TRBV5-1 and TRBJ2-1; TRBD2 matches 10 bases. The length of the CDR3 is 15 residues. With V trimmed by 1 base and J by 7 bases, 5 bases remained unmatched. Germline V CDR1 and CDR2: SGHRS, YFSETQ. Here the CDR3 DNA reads TGCGCCAGCAGCTTGTCGCTAGCGGGAGCGAATGAGCAGTTCTTC. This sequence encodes CASSLSLAGANEQFF.

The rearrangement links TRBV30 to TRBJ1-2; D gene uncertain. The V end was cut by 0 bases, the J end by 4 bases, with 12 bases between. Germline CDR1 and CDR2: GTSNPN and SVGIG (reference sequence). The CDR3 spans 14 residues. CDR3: CAWSVLGDGYGYTF. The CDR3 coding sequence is TGTGCCTGGAGTGTACTGGGAGATGGCTATGGCTACACCTTC.

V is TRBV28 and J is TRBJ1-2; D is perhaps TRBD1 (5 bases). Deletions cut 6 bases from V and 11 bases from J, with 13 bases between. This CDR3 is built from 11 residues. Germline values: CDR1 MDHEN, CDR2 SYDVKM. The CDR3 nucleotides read TGTGCCAGCAGACGGGACTCCCCTTACACCTTC. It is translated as CASRRDSPYTF.

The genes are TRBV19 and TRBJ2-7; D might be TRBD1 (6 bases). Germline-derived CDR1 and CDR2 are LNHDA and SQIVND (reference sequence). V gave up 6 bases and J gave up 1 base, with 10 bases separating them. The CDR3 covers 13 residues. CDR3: CASSKDRSYEQYF. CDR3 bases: TGTGCCAGTAGCAAAGACAGGTCCTACGAGCAGTACTTC. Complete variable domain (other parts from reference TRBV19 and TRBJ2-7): DGGITQSPKYLFRKEGQNVTLSCEQNLNHDAMYWYRQDPGQGLRLIYYSQIVNDFQKGDIAEGYSVSREKKESFPLTVTSAQKNPTAFYLCASSKDRSYEQYFGPGTRLTVT.

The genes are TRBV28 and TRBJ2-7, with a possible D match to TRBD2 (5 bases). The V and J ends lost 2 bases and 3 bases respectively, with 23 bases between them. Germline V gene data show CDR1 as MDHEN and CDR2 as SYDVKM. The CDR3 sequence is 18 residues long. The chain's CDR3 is CASSLKYWIPSSGYEQYF. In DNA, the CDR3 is TGTGCCAGCAGTTTAAAGTATTGGATCCCGTCGAGCGGCTACGAGCAGTACTTC. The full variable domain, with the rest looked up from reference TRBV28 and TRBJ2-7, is DVKVTQSSRYLVKRTGEKVFLECVQDMDHENMFWYRQDPGLGLRLIYFSYDVKMKEKGDIPEGYSVSREKKERFSLILESASTNQTSMYLCASSLKYWIPSSGYEQYFGPGTRLTVT.

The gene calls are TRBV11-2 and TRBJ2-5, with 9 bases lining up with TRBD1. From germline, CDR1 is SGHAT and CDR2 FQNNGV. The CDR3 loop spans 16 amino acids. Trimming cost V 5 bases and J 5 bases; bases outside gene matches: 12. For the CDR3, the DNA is TGTGCCAGCAGCACAGGGACAGGGATGGGTCTCGAGACCCAGTACTTC. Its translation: CASSTGTGMGLETQYF.

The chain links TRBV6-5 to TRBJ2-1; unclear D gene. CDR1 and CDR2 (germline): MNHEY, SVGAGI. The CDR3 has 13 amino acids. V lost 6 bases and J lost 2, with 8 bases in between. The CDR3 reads CASSPSAYNEQFF. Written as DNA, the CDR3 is TGTGCCAGCAGCCCCTCGGCCTACAATGAGCAGTTCTTC.

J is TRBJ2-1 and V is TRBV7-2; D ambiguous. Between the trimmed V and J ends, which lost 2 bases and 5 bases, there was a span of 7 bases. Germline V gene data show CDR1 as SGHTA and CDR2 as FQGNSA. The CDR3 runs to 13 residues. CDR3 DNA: TGTGCCAGCAGCTTACTCCGTGACAATGAGCAGTTCTTC. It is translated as CASSLLRDNEQFF.

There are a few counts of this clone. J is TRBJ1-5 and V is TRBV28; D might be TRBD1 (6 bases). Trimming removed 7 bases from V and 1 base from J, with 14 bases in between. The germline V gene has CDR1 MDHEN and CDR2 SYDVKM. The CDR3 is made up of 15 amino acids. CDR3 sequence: CASTRSTGSNQPQHF. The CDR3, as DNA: TGTGCCAGCACCCGCTCCACAGGGAGCAATCAGCCCCAGCATTTT.

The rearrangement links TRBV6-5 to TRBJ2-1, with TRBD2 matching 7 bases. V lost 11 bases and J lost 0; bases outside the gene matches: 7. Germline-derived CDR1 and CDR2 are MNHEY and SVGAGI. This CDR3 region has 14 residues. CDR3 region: CAGGGAPSYNEQFF. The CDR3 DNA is TGTGCCGGGGGAGGGGCCCCCTCCTACAATGAGCAGTTCTTC.

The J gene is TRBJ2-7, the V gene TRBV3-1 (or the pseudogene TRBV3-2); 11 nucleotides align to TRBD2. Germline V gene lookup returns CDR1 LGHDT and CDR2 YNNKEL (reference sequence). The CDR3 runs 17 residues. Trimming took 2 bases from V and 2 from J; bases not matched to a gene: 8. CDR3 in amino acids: CASSQRLTSGTAYEQYF. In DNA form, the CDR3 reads TGTGCCAGCAGCCAACGCCTGACTAGCGGGACCGCCTACGAGCAGTACTTC.

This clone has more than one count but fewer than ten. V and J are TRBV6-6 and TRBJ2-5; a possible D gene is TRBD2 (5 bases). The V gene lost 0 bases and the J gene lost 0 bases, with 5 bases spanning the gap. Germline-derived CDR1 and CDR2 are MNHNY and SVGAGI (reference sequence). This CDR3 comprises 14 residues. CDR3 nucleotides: TGTGCCAGCAGTTACTCGGACTACCAAGAGACCCAGTACTTC. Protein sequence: CASSYSDYQETQYF.

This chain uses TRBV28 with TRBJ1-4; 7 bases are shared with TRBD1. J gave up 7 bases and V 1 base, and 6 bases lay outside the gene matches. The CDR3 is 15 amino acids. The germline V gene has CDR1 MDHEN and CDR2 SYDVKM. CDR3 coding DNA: TGTGCCAGCAGTTTATCAACAGGGGTGACTGAAAAACTGTTTTTT. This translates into CASSLSTGVTEKLFF.

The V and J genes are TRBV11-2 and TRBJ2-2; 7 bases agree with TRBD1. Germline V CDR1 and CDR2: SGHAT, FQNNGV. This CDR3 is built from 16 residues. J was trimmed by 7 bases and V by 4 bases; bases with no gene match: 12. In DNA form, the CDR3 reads TGTGCCAGCAGCTCAAGAGGACAGGCTATTCTCGGGGAGCTGTTTTTT. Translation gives CASSSRGQAILGELFF.

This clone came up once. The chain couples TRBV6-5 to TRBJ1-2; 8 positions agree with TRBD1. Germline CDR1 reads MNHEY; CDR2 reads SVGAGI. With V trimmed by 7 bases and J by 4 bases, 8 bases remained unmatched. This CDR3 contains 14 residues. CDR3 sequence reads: CASTADRGGYGYTF. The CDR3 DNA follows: TGTGCCAGCACAGCAGACAGGGGTGGCTATGGCTACACCTTC.

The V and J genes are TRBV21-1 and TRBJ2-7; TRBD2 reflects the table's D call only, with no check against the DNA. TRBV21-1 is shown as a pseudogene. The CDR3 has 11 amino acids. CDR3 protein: CASSKAPSVDF. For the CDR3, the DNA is TGTGCCAGCAGCAAAGCGCCTAGCGTGGACTTC.